Below, 6 T cell receptor beta chains from the same sample are listed, as sequenced in a study of T cell responses to AZD1222 COVID-19 vaccine. Profiling relied on immunoSEQ multiplex PCR, and the TCRdb table lists in-frame clones only, not all of them. The profile shows under 35,000 clones, 70% to 90% of them singletons. The source was peripheral blood, collected 28 days after the second AZD1222 dose. The receptors stem from an adult who received the AZD1222 COVID-19 vaccine.

The V call is TRBV5-4, the J call TRBJ1-5; no clear D gene. This CDR3 contains 12 residues. V was shortened by 0 bases and J by 5 bases, with 3 bases between the two germline ends. Germline CDR1 is SGHNT and CDR2 is YYREEE (reference sequence). CDR3 region: CASSLEDQPQHF. For the CDR3, the DNA is TGTGCCAGCAGCTTGGAGGATCAGCCCCAGCATTTT. Full variable domain (remainder filled in from reference TRBV5-4 and TRBJ1-5): ETGVTQSPTHLIKTRGQQVTLRCSSQSGHNTVSWYQQALGQGPQFIFQYYREEENGRGNFPPRFSGLQFPNYSSELNVNALELDDSALYLCASSLEDQPQHFGDGTRLSIL.

The rearrangement joins TRBV9 to TRBJ2-2, with 11 positions matching TRBD2. Germline CDR1 SGDLS, CDR2 YYNGEE. V was clipped by 4 bases and J by 3 bases; unmatched bases: 2. There are 15 residues in the CDR3. CDR3 nucleotides: TGTGCCAGCAGCTGGGGACTAGCGGACACCGGGGAGCTGTTTTTT. Translation gives CASSWGLADTGELFF.

The genes are TRBV19 and TRBJ2-7; 8 positions match TRBD1. Trimming cost V 3 bases and J 5 bases; bases outside gene matches: 3. The CDR3 runs 13 residues. Per germline, CDR1 LNHDA and CDR2 SQIVND (reference sequence). Here the CDR3 reads CASSIRTGNEQYF. The CDR3 DNA reads TGTGCCAGTAGTATTCGGACAGGGAACGAGCAGTACTTC.

The chain joins TRBV28 to TRBJ2-1; 11 bases match TRBD2. V lost 5 bases, J lost 5 bases, and 5 bases stayed unmatched. This CDR3 spans 15 amino acids. Germline lookup yields CDR1 MDHEN and CDR2 SYDVKM. CDR3 nucleotides: TGTGCCAGCAGTCCGACTAGCGGGATTAACAATGAGCAGTTCTTC. Translating gives CASSPTSGINNEQFF.

The sample holds one count of this clone. The J gene is TRBJ1-2, the V gene TRBV5-1; the D is unclear. Trimming took 6 bases from V and 6 from J, leaving 9 bases between them. CDR1 and CDR2 from the germline V gene are SGHRS and YFSETQ. This CDR3 comprises 11 residues. The CDR3 region is CASNGGDGYTF. DNA of the CDR3: TGCGCCAGCAATGGAGGAGATGGCTACACCTTC.

The chain recombines TRBV5-1 with TRBJ1-4; maybe TRBD1 (5 bases). Between the trimmed V and J ends, which lost 0 bases and 7 bases, there was a span of 13 bases. The length of the CDR3 is 15 residues. Germline CDR1 reads SGHRS; CDR2 reads YFSETQ. As DNA, the CDR3 is TGCGCCAGCAGCTTGGGAGGGGAACGGGGTGAAAAACTGTTTTTT. It is translated as CASSLGGERGEKLFF.